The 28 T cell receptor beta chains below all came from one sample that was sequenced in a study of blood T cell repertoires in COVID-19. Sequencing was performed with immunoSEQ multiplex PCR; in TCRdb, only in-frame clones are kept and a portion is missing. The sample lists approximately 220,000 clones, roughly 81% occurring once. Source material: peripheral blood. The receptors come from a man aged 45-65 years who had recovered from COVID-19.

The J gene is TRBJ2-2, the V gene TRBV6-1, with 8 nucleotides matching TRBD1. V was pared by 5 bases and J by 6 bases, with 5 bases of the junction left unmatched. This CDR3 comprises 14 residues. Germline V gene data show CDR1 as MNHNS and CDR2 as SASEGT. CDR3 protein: CASSFQGAAGELFF. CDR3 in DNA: TGTGCCAGCAGTTTTCAGGGGGCCGCCGGGGAGCTGTTTTTT.

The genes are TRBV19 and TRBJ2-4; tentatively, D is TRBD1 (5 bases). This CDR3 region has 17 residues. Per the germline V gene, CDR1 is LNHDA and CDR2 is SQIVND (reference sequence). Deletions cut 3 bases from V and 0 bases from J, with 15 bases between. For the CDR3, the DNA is TGTGCCAGTAGTATCCAGGGTTTAAGTCTAGCCAAAAACATTCAGTACTTC. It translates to CASSIQGLSLAKNIQYF.

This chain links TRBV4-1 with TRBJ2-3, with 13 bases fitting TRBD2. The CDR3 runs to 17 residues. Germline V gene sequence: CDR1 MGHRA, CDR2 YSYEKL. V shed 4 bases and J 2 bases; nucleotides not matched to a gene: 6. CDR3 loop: CASSPRLAGGLTDTQYF. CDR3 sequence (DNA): TGCGCCAGCAGCCCCCGACTAGCGGGAGGCCTCACAGATACGCAGTATTTT.

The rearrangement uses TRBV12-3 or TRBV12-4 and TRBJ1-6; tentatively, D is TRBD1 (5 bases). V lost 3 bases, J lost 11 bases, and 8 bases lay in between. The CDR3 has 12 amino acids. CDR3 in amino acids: CASSFTGTPLHF. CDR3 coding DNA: TGTGCCAGCAGTTTTACAGGTACACCCCTCCACTTT.

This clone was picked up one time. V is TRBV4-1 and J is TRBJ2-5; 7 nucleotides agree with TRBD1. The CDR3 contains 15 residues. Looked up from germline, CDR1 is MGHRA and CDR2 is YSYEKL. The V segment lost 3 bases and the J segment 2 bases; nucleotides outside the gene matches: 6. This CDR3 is CASSQPDRSQETQYF. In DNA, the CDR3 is TGCGCCAGCAGCCAGCCGGACAGGTCGCAAGAGACCCAGTACTTC.

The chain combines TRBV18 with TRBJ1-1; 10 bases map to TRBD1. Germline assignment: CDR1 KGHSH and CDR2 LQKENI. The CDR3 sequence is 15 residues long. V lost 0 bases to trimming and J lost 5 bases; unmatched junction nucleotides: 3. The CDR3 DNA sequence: TGTGCCAGCTCACCACCGACAGGGGGCGTGACTGAAGCTTTCTTT. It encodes CASSPPTGGVTEAFF.

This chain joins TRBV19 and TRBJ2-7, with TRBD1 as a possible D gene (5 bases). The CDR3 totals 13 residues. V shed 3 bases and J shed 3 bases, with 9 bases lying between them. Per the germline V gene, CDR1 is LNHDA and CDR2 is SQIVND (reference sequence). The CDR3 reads CASSIQGSYEQYF. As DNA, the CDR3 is TGTGCCAGTAGTATCCAGGGCAGCTACGAGCAGTACTTC.

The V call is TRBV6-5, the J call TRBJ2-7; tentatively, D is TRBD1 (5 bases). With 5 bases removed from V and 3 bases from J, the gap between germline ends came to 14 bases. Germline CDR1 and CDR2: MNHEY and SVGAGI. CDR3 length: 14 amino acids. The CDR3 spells CASSRTTTSYEQYF. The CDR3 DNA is TGTGCCAGCAGTAGGACAACCACAAGCTACGAGCAGTACTTC.

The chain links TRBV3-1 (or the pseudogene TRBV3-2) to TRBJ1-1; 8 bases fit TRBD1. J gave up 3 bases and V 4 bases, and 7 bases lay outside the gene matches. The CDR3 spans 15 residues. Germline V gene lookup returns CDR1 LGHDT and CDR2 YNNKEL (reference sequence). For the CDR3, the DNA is TGTGCCAGCAGCCTCCAGGGGGCGCGGGACACTGAAGCTTTCTTT. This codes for CASSLQGARDTEAFF.

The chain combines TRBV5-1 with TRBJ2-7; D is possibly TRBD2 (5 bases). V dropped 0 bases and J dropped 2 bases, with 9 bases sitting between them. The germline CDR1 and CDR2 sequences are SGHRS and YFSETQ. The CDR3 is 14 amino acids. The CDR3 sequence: CASSLVLGAYEQYF. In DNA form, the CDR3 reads TGCGCCAGCAGCTTGGTACTAGGCGCCTACGAGCAGTACTTC.

This CDR3 reads CSASKGTENTEAFF. The CDR3 DNA sequence: TGCAGTGCTAGTAAGGGGACAGAGAACACTGAAGCTTTCTTT. The chain recombines TRBV20-1 with TRBJ1-1; TRBD1 agrees at 7 bases. Trimming cost V 3 bases and J 1 base; bases outside gene matches: 5. The CDR3 is made up of 14 amino acids. CDR1 is DFQATT, CDR2 SNEGSKA, per germline (reference sequence).

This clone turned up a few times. The CDR3 nucleotides read TGTGCCAGCAGTTACCAGAAGAACACTGAAGCTTTCTTT. This codes for CASSYQKNTEAFF. J is TRBJ1-1 and V is TRBV6-5; D gene unclear. Trimming removed 2 bases from V and 1 base from J, with 5 bases in between. The CDR3 contains 13 residues. Germline CDR1 reads MNHEY; CDR2 reads SVGAGI.

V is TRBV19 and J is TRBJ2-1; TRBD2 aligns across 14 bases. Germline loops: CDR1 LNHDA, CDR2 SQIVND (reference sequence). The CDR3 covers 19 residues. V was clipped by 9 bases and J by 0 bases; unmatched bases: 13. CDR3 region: CASSLWGLAGESSYNEQFF. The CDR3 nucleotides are TGTGCCAGCTCCCTATGGGGACTAGCGGGGGAGAGCTCCTACAATGAGCAGTTCTTC.

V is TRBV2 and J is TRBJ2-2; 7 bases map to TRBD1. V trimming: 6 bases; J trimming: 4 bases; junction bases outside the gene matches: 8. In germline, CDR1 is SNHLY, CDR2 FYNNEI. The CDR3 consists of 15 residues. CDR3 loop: CASRRTTGTTGELFF. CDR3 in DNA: TGTGCCAGCAGACGTACGACAGGGACCACCGGGGAGCTGTTTTTT.

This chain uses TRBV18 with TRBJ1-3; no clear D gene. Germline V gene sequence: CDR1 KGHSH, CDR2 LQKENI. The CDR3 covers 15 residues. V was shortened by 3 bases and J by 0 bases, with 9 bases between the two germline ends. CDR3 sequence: CASSPGRYSGNTIYF. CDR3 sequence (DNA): TGTGCCAGCTCACCCGGTAGATACTCTGGAAACACCATATATTTT.

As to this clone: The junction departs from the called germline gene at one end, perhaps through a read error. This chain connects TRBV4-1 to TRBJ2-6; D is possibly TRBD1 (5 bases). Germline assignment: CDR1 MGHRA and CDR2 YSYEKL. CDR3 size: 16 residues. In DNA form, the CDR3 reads TGCGCCAGCAGCCAAGAACCATCTCCTGGGGCTAACGTCCTGACTTTC. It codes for CASSQEPSPGANVLTF.

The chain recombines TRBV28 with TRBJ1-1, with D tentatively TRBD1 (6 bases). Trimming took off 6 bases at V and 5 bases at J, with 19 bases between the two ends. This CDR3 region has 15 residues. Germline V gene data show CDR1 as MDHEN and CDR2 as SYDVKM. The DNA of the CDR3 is TGTGCCAGCAGGACCTTGGGGGGGCGGGAGACTGAAGCTTTCTTT. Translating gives CASRTLGGRETEAFF.

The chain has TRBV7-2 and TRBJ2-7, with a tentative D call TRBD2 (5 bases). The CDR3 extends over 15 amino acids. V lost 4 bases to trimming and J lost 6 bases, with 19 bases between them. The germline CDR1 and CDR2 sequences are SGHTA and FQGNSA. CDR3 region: CASSSRGPITSEQYF. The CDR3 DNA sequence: TGTGCCAGCAGCTCGCGCGGGCCCATTACCTCCGAGCAGTACTTC.

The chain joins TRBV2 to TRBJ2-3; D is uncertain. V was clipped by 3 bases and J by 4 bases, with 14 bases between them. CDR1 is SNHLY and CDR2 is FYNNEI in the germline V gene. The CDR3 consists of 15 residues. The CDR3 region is CASSEPLVDADTQYF. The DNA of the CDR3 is TGTGCCAGCAGTGAGCCCCTAGTAGACGCAGATACGCAGTATTTT.

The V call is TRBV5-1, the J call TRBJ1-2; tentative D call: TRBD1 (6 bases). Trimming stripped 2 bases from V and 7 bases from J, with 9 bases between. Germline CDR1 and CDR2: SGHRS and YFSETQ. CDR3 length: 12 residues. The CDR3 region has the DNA TGCGCCAGCAGCTTACAGGGCGTTGGCTACACCTTC. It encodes CASSLQGVGYTF. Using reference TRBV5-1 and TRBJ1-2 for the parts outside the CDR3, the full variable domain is KAGVTQTPRYLIKTRGQQVTLSCSPISGHRSVSWYQQTPGQGLQFLFEYFSETQRNKGNFPGRFSGRQFSNSRSEMNVSTLELGDSALYLCASSLQGVGYTFGSGTRLTVV.

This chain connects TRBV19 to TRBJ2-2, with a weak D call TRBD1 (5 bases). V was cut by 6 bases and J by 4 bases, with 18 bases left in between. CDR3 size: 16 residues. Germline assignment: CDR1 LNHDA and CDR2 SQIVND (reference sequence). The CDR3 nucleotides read TGTGCCAGTAGCGACAGACGCTCGGTGCTCACCGGGGAGCTGTTTTTT. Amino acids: CASSDRRSVLTGELFF.

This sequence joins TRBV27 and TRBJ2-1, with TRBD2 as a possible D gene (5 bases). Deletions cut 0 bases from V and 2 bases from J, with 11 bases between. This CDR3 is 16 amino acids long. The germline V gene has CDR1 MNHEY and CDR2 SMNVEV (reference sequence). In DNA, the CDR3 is TGTGCCAGCAGTTTATCGGGCGGGCTGGCCTACAATGAGCAGTTCTTC. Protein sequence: CASSLSGGLAYNEQFF.

The DNA for the CDR3 is TGTGCCAGTAGTATTCTAGGGGCGAGTGAAGCTTTCTTT. Protein: CASSILGASEAFF. The V call is TRBV19, the J call TRBJ1-1; TRBD1 is a possible D gene (5 bases). Germline loops: CDR1 LNHDA, CDR2 SQIVND (reference sequence). V was trimmed by 3 bases and J by 7 bases, leaving 12 bases between them. The CDR3 length is 13 residues. Full variable domain (remainder filled in from reference TRBV19 and TRBJ1-1): DGGITQSPKYLFRKEGQNVTLSCEQNLNHDAMYWYRQDPGQGLRLIYYSQIVNDFQKGDIAEGYSVSREKKESFPLTVTSAQKNPTAFYLCASSILGASEAFFGQGTRLTVV.

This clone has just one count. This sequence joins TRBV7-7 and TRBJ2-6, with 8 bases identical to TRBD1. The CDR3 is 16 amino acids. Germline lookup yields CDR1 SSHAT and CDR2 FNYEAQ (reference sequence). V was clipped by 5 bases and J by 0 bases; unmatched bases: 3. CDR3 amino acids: CASSAGQGSGANVLTF. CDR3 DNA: TGTGCCAGCAGCGCCGGACAGGGCTCTGGGGCCAACGTCCTGACTTTC.

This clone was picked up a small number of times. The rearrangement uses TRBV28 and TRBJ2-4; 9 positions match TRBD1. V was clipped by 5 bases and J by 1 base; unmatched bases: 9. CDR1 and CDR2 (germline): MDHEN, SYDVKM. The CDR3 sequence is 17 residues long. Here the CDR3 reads CASSTSGTGIAKNIQYF. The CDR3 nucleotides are TGTGCCAGCAGTACCTCCGGGACAGGGATTGCCAAAAACATTCAGTACTTC.

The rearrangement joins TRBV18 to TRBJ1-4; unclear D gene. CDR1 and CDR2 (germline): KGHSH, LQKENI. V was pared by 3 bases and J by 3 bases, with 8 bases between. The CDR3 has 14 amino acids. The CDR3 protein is CASSPGQSNEKLFF. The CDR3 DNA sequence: TGTGCCAGCTCACCTGGGCAGTCTAATGAAAAACTGTTTTTT. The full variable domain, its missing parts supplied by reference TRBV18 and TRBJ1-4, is NAGVMQNPRHLVRRRGQEARLRCSPMKGHSHVYWYRQLPEEGLKFMVYLQKENIIDESGMPKERFSAEFPKEGPSILRIQQVVRGDSAAYFCASSPGQSNEKLFFGSGTQLSVL.

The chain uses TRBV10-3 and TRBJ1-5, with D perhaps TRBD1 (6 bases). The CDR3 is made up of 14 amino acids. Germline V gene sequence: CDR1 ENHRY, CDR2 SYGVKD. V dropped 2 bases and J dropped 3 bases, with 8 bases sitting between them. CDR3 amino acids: CAISEGQNNQPQHF. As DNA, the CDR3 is TGTGCCATCAGTGAGGGACAGAACAATCAGCCCCAGCATTTT.

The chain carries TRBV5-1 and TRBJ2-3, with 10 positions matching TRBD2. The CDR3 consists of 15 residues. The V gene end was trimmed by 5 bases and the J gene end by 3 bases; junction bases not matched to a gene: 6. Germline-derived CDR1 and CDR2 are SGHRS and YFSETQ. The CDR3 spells CASRSSGSFTDTQYF. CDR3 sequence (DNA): TGCGCCAGCAGATCTAGCGGGAGTTTTACAGATACGCAGTATTTT.